The 9 T cell receptor beta chains presented below share a single source sample, sequenced in a study of metastatic and nonmetastatic thyroid tumors. TCRdb re-called clones via MiXCR from the PCR reads. Among approximately 4,500 clones listed, around 32% were seen once. Each patient went into thyroid surgery without having received any treatment. Sequencing used adjacent normal tissue. The receptors derive from a male donor with papillary thyroid cancer or a benign thyroid nodule (not recorded which). Some clones in this sample may be carry-over from other donors' samples.

This clone was seen a few times. J is TRBJ2-7 and V is TRBV6-5; 7 positions match TRBD2. After removal of 2 bases from V and 9 bases from J, the junction contained 13 bases not matched to a gene. Germline V gene sequence: CDR1 MNHEY, CDR2 SVGAGI. This CDR3 region has 15 residues. CDR3 coding DNA: TGTGCCAGCAGTTACCTCCGGGACTACCACATACGGCAGTACTTC. It is translated as CASSYLRDYHIRQYF.

This CDR3 is CASSLAPTPGYGYTF. As DNA, the CDR3 is TGTGCCAGCAGCTTAGCCCCCACCCCGGGCTATGGCTACACCTTC. The gene calls are TRBV11-2 and TRBJ1-2; the D is unclear. The V end lost 1 base, the J end lost 4 bases, and 13 bases lay between the germline ends. This CDR3 comprises 15 residues. Germline V gene sequence: CDR1 SGHAT, CDR2 FQNNGV.

The chain carries TRBV9 and TRBJ1-6; 9 positions match TRBD1. The ends lost 3 bases at V and 7 bases at J; junction bases unmatched: 8. Germline CDR1 is SGDLS and CDR2 is YYNGEE. The CDR3 sequence is 16 residues long. The CDR3 nucleotides are TGTGCCAGCAGCGCGGGCGGGACAGGGTCCAATTCACCCCTCCACTTT. Translation: CASSAGGTGSNSPLHF.

This clone appeared a single time. The junction does not match germline at one end; this may be a read error. V usage is TRBV28 and J usage is TRBJ2-7, with D perhaps matching TRBD2 (6 bases). Germline loops: CDR1 MDHEN, CDR2 SYDVKM. CDR3 length equals 14 residues. CDR3 DNA sequence: TGTGACAGCAGGGAAGAGGGAGGACCCTCCGAGCAGTACTTC. Translating it yields CDSREEGGPSEQYF.

This clone was seen only a few times. V and J are TRBV6-2 or TRBV6-3 and TRBJ2-1; no clear D gene. V shed 1 base and J shed 0 bases, with 7 bases lying between them. The CDR3 length is 15 residues. CDR1 is MNHEY and CDR2 is SVGEGT in the germline V gene. The CDR3 coding sequence is TGTGCCAGCAGTTACTTACGGAGCTCCTACAATGAGCAGTTCTTC. This gives the protein CASSYLRSSYNEQFF.

The chain couples TRBV20-1 to TRBJ2-2; no clear D. Germline V gene sequence: CDR1 DFQATT, CDR2 SNEGSKA (reference sequence). The V end lost 5 bases, the J end lost 6 bases, and 10 bases lay between the germline ends. The CDR3 has 12 amino acids. DNA of the CDR3: TGCAGTGCTCCAGACGGGCCCGGGGAGCTGTTTTTT. This translates into CSAPDGPGELFF.

V is TRBV12-3 or TRBV12-4 and J is TRBJ1-2; TRBD1 matches 9 bases. The CDR3 is 13 residues long. The ends lost 5 bases at V and 5 bases at J; junction bases unmatched: 3. CDR3 protein: CASSAGTGYGYTF. In DNA form, the CDR3 reads TGTGCCAGCAGTGCCGGGACAGGGTATGGCTACACCTTC.

In its sample, this clone was seen a few times. The chain combines TRBV6-5 with TRBJ1-1; 11 nucleotides agree with TRBD1. There are 13 residues in the CDR3. V lost 4 bases and J lost 5; bases outside the gene matches: 0. Looked up from germline, CDR1 is MNHEY and CDR2 is SVGAGI. DNA of the CDR3: TGTGCCAGCAGTTGGGACAGGGGGACTGAAGCTTTCTTT. Residues: CASSWDRGTEAFF.

This clone was seen repeatedly, ten times or more. The rearrangement joins TRBV13 to TRBJ2-3, with D possibly being TRBD1 or TRBD2 (6 bases each). The CDR3 is made up of 16 amino acids. Germline CDR1 PRHDT, CDR2 FYEKMQ (reference sequence). V dropped 5 bases and J dropped 2 bases, with 17 bases sitting between them. CDR3 bases: TGTGCCAGCAGCGCCTCCGCAGGGGAGGACACAGATACGCAGTATTTT. Translation gives CASSASAGEDTDTQYF.